This T cell receptor (beta chain) was sequenced in a study of shared clonotypes between healthy human individuals. For the study at large: Donors had three CD4 naive, three CD4 memory, two CD8 naive and one CD8 memory plate apiece. Study results and caveats: The genetic and exposure-history diversity represented was limited by few donors. Generation probability values for non-shared clonotypes were lower than those for clonotypes shared by all four donors.

Naive CD4+ cells were CD45RA-selected; the remaining cells were memory. Comments on this clone: Its antigen is as yet unknown.

TCRdb's table, derived via immunoSEQ multiplex PCR, lists solely in-frame clones and lacks some. The sample shows 2,500,000 or so clones, 92% of them seen only once. The CDR3 runs 10 residues. Germline assignment: CDR1 MDHEN and CDR2 SYDVKM. V lost 7 bases to trimming and J lost 6 bases, with 5 bases between them. The V call is TRBV28, the J call TRBJ2-3; the D is unclear. The TCR comes from a man between 18 and 29 years old in good health. Some clones in this sample may be carry-over from other donors' samples. Sequences were obtained from naive CD4+ T cells from PBMCs. Subset of the sample: CD45RA+ positively selected. This CDR3 reads CASKQDTQYF. CDR3 sequence (DNA): TGTGCCAGCAAACAGGATACGCAGTATTTT.